The 21 T cell receptor beta chains below all came from one sample that was sequenced in a study of T cells in Graves' hyperthyroidism and ophthalmopathy. It was RNA transcripts that yielded the amplified TCR beta CDR3 regions. Using the HTBI primer set, a first-round RT-PCR was run on the TCR CDR3. TCRdb independently ran MiXCR on the multiplex PCR reads; one entry per CDR3 protein. The sample includes around 800,000 distinct CDR3 sequences, over 35% seen only once; the top ten take about 8.9%. Sequences were obtained from blood. The receptor source for this set is a man aged 18 to 35 with Graves' hyperthyroidism.

Points on this clonotype: At one end, the junction sequence differs from germline, possibly due to a read error. The chain links TRBV7-2 to TRBJ1-1; D ambiguous. This CDR3 spans 16 amino acids. The germline V gene encodes CDR1 SGHTA and CDR2 FQGNSA. The CDR3 sequence: CASSQGSGSFPTEAFF. CDR3 nucleotides: TGCGCCAGCAGCCAAGGGAGTGGTAGCTTTCCCACTGAAGCTTTCTTT.

The chain couples TRBV7-2 to TRBJ1-3; D remains ambiguous. The CDR3 is made up of 15 amino acids. Trimming left V 5 bases short and J 3 bases short, with 14 bases between. Germline V gene data show CDR1 as SGHTA and CDR2 as FQGNSA. Written as DNA, the CDR3 is TGTGCCAGCAGCCCCGACCCGGGATATGGAAACACCATATATTTT. It codes for CASSPDPGYGNTIYF.

The genes are TRBV9 and TRBJ2-5; no clear D gene. The germline gives CDR1 SGDLS, CDR2 YYNGEE. V was cut by 0 bases and J by 1 base, with 7 bases left in between. This CDR3 is built from 14 residues. Written as DNA, the CDR3 is TGTGCCAGCAGCGTAGAAGGTCTCCAAGAGACCCAGTACTTC. Its translation: CASSVEGLQETQYF. The full variable domain, in which reference TRBV9 and TRBJ2-5 provide the parts outside the CDR3, is DSGVTQTPKHLITATGQRVTLRCSPRSGDLSVYWYQQSLDQGLQFLIQYYNGEERAKGNILERFSAQQFPDLHSELNLSSLELGDSALYFCASSVEGLQETQYFGPGTRLLVL.

This clonotype was picked up a small number of times. The V and J genes are TRBV4-1 and TRBJ1-1; unclear D gene. CDR1 is MGHRA and CDR2 is YSYEKL in the germline V gene. CDR3 length: 14 residues. V dropped 4 bases and J dropped 6 bases, with 15 bases sitting between them. The CDR3 loop is CASSPRWGDAEAFF. Written as DNA, the CDR3 is TGCGCCAGCAGCCCCAGGTGGGGTGATGCTGAAGCTTTCTTT.

This clonotype occurred many times. V gene TRBV10-3 combines with J gene TRBJ1-5; D call uncertain. This CDR3 comprises 14 residues. Germline assignment: CDR1 ENHRY and CDR2 SYGVKD. Trimming stripped 3 bases from V and 0 bases from J, with 6 bases between. In DNA form, the CDR3 reads TGTGCCATCAGTGAAGGGCGTAGCAATCAGCCCCAGCATTTT. It codes for CAISEGRSNQPQHF.

This clonotype was picked up a small number of times. The chain carries TRBV12-3 or TRBV12-4 and TRBJ1-5, with 8 bases fitting TRBD1. The CDR3 contains 13 residues. With 1 base clipped from V and 9 bases from J, the junction kept 2 bases outside the gene matches. The CDR3 nucleotides are TGTGCCAGCAGTTTAGGTGGGACAGGGCCCCAGCATTTT. It codes for CASSLGGTGPQHF.

This chain joins TRBV7-9 and TRBJ1-2; 8 nucleotides align to TRBD1. This CDR3 is 16 amino acids long. V shed 7 bases, J shed 5 bases, and the junction held 15 bases outside the gene matches. Germline V lookup: CDR1 SEHNR, CDR2 FQNEAQ (reference sequence). The CDR3 nucleotides read TGTGCCAGCACCCCGCGCCGGGACAGGCTGCTATATGGCTACACCTTC. Translated: CASTPRRDRLLYGYTF. The variable domain in full, completed from reference TRBV7-9 and TRBJ1-2, reads DTGVSQNPRHKITKRGQNVTFRCDPISEHNRLYWYRQTLGQGPEFLTYFQNEAQLEKSRLLSDRFSAERPKGSFSTLEIQRTEQGDSAMYLCASTPRRDRLLYGYTFGSGTRLTVV.

About this clonotype itself: The CDR3 end shows no conserved phenylalanine or tryptophan, and so a read error is likely. The chain combines TRBV5-4 with TRBJ2-5; TRBD2 aligns across 7 bases. CDR3 length: 17 residues. Per the germline V gene, CDR1 is SGHNT and CDR2 is YYREEE (reference sequence). This chain's CDR3 is CASSQEGLAAFGETQYI. The CDR3 DNA reads TGCGCCAGCAGCCAAGAGGGCCTAGCGGCTTTTGGGGAGACTCAGTACATC.

The chain combines TRBV9 with TRBJ1-4, with a tentative D call TRBD1 (6 bases). There are 15 residues in the CDR3. Germline V gives CDR1 SGDLS, CDR2 YYNGEE. The V gene lost 4 bases and the J gene lost 5 bases, with 15 bases spanning the gap. Here the CDR3 DNA reads TGTGCCAGCAGCCAGACAACAGGGTCCAATGAAAAACTGTTTTTT. Translating it yields CASSQTTGSNEKLFF.

CDR3 nucleotide sequence: TGTGCCAGCAGCCCACGACAGGGGCTAGACCAAGAGACCCAGTACTTC. This translates into CASSPRQGLDQETQYF. The chain is built from TRBV9 and TRBJ2-5; 8 bases line up with TRBD1. The length of the CDR3 is 16 residues. Germline V gene lookup returns CDR1 SGDLS and CDR2 YYNGEE. V lost 4 bases, J lost 0 bases, and 8 bases stayed unmatched.

This clonotype has only a few counts. The V gene is TRBV19, the J gene TRBJ2-2, with 8 bases identical to TRBD1. Losses at the gene ends were 5 bases for V and 4 bases for J; bases not matched to a gene: 9. This CDR3 has 16 residues. Looked up from germline, CDR1 is LNHDA and CDR2 is SQIVND (reference sequence). The CDR3 is CASSAPGQASTGELFF. CDR3 nucleotides: TGTGCCAGTAGTGCCCCGGGACAGGCCTCCACCGGGGAGCTGTTTTTT.

Turning to this clonotype: Just one base apart from a much larger clone, this may be a read error. The final CDR3 position lacks the conserved phenylalanine or tryptophan, pointing to a likely read error. This chain links TRBV7-8 with TRBJ2-5, with D uncertain. V lost 0 bases, J lost 2 bases, and 7 bases lay in between. From germline, CDR1 is SGHVS and CDR2 FQNEAQ. The CDR3 spans 14 residues. The CDR3 coding sequence is TGTGCCAGCAGCTTAGCGGTAGGGCAAGAGACCCAGTACCTC. It encodes CASSLAVGQETQYL.

This clonotype came up many times. The rearrangement uses TRBV5-1 and TRBJ2-7, with D perhaps TRBD2 (5 bases). The CDR3 has 13 residues. Germline V gives CDR1 SGHRS, CDR2 YFSETQ. V lost 6 bases to trimming and J lost 0 bases, with 10 bases between them. CDR3 nucleotide sequence: TGCGCCAGCACCGGAGGTTCCTCCTACGAGCAGTACTTC. Translation gives CASTGGSSYEQYF.

V and J are TRBV19 and TRBJ2-7; 12 bases fit TRBD2. The V gene's germline CDR1 is LNHDA and CDR2 SQIVND (reference sequence). The junction had 5 bases not matched to a gene; V was cut back by 6 bases and J by 2 bases. The CDR3 is made up of 15 amino acids. CDR3 sequence: CASRRLAGATYEQYF. The CDR3 coding sequence is TGTGCCAGTAGAAGACTAGCGGGAGCCACCTACGAGCAGTACTTC.

This chain uses TRBV6-2 or TRBV6-3 with TRBJ2-7, with 13 bases that match TRBD2. Germline CDR1 MNHEY, CDR2 SVGEGT. J lost 2 bases, V lost 7 bases, and 8 bases had no gene match. The CDR3 extends over 16 amino acids. The CDR3 coding sequence is TGTGCCAGCACCCTCTCCGGGACTAGCGGGACCTACGAGCAGTACTTC. Protein: CASTLSGTSGTYEQYF.

This chain links TRBV5-8 with TRBJ1-3, with D hard to call. Germline lookup yields CDR1 SGHTS and CDR2 YDEGEE. Trimming took 0 bases from V and 8 from J, leaving 12 bases between them. The CDR3 runs to 14 residues. In DNA form, the CDR3 reads TGTGCCAGCAGCTTGGCCGCCGGGAGGGACACCATATATTTT. As protein: CASSLAAGRDTIYF.

This clonotype appeared a few times. The chain carries TRBV2 and TRBJ1-3; 11 bases are shared with TRBD1. Germline V CDR1 and CDR2: SNHLY, FYNNEI. The CDR3 runs 16 residues. With V trimmed by 7 bases and J by 4 bases, 9 bases remained unmatched. The CDR3 DNA reads as TGTGCCAGCACCGTGGGACAGGGGGTTGTCGGAAACACCATATATTTT. This translates into CASTVGQGVVGNTIYF. Complete variable domain (other parts from reference TRBV2 and TRBJ1-3): EPEVTQTPSHQVTQMGQEVILRCVPISNHLYFYWYRQILGQKVEFLVSFYNNEISEKSEIFDDQFSVERPDGSNFTLKIRSTKLEDSAMYFCASTVGQGVVGNTIYFGEGSWLTVV.

The chain joins TRBV20-1 to TRBJ2-5; 10 bases fit TRBD2. The CDR3 length is 15 residues. With 3 bases clipped from V and 4 bases from J, the junction kept 8 bases outside the gene matches. CDR1 and CDR2 (germline): DFQATT, SNEGSKA (reference sequence). Here the CDR3 DNA reads TGCAGTGCTAGGCCCCTACTAGCGGGGCGAGAGACCCAGTACTTC. Protein: CSARPLLAGRETQYF.

This clonotype was seen once. The V gene is TRBV7-8, the J gene TRBJ1-5, with 9 positions matching TRBD1. The germline V gene encodes CDR1 SGHVS and CDR2 FQNEAQ. The CDR3 sequence is 18 residues long. V trimming: 6 bases; J trimming: 8 bases; junction bases outside the gene matches: 20. The CDR3 DNA reads as TGTGCCAGCAGTTACTCGGGAGGCGTTACAGGGGGCTTCAAGCCCCAGCATTTT. This encodes CASSYSGGVTGGFKPQHF.

This clonotype was observed a few times. This chain connects TRBV19 to TRBJ2-7; tentatively, D is TRBD1 or TRBD2 (5 bases each). V gave up 9 bases and J gave up 0 bases, with 15 bases separating them. Germline V gene data show CDR1 as LNHDA and CDR2 as SQIVND (reference sequence). CDR3 length equals 14 residues. The CDR3 loop reads CASRRGVSSYEQYF. In DNA form, the CDR3 reads TGTGCCAGCAGAAGAGGGGTAAGCTCCTACGAGCAGTACTTC.

The V gene is TRBV13, the J gene TRBJ1-1, with TRBD1 matching 7 bases. Germline-derived CDR1 and CDR2 are PRHDT and FYEKMQ (reference sequence). V dropped 4 bases and J dropped 5; count of bases not matched to a gene: 7. CDR3 size: 14 residues. Written as DNA, the CDR3 is TGTGCCAGCAGCTGGGCGACAGGGAGTACTGAAGCTTTCTTT. Translating it yields CASSWATGSTEAFF. The whole variable domain, filled in from reference TRBV13 and TRBJ1-1, reads AAGVIQSPRHLIKEKRETATLKCYPIPRHDTVYWYQQGPGQDPQFLISFYEKMQSDKGSIPDRFSAQQFSDYHSELNMSSLELGDSALYFCASSWATGSTEAFFGQGTRLTVV.